This record looks at one TCR beta chain sequence and its context. V was pared by 6 bases and J by 2 bases, with 10 bases between. The germline CDR1 and CDR2 sequences are DFQATT and SNEGSKA (reference sequence). This CDR3 is built from 12 residues. One entry per CDR3 protein results from TCRdb running MiXCR on the 5' RACE reads. This table has roughly 8,500 distinct CDR3 sequences, under 70% appearing once. Tregs were sorted as CD4+CD25+CD127-/low cells. The clonotype originates from a female donor with breast cancer. The V gene is TRBV20-1, the J gene TRBJ1-2; D may be TRBD1 (5 bases). Material for sequencing was Tregs sorted from a lymph node. CDR3 loop: CSARDPNYGYTF. The CDR3 bases are TGCAGTGCACGGGACCCGAACTATGGCTACACCTTC.